Below are 3 T cell receptor beta chains sequenced from a single sample in a study of response to subunit inactivated influenza vaccine. TCRdb recomputed calls from the RT-PCR reads with MiXCR, one row per CDR3 protein. Among approximately 310,000 distinct CDR3 sequences listed, about a fifth were seen once. The sequenced sample was PBMCs from blood, obtained approximately 22 months after vaccination. The receptors derive from a man aged 50 to 69 who received an inactivated influenza vaccine.

The rearrangement uses TRBV7-2 and TRBJ2-4; 8 nucleotides align to TRBD1. The V gene end was trimmed by 5 bases and the J gene end by 0 bases; junction bases not matched to a gene: 6. Germline CDR1 is SGHTA and CDR2 is FQGNSA. CDR3 length equals 16 residues. The CDR3 DNA reads as TGTGCCAGCAGCCTAGACAGGGGCAGAGCCAAAAACATTCAGTACTTC. Residues: CASSLDRGRAKNIQYF. Complete variable domain (other parts from reference TRBV7-2 and TRBJ2-4): GAGVSQSPSNKVTEKGKDVELRCDPISGHTALYWYRQSLGQGLEFLIYFQGNSAPDKSGLPSDRFSAERTGGSVSTLTIQRTQQEDSAVYLCASSLDRGRAKNIQYFGAGTRLSVL.

The chain uses TRBV9 and TRBJ2-2, with D possibly TRBD1 on 5 matching bases. CDR3 length equals 13 residues. The germline V gene has CDR1 SGDLS and CDR2 YYNGEE. V lost 0 bases, J lost 5 bases, and 5 bases lay in between. The CDR3 is CASSVAGTGELFF. In nucleotides, the CDR3 is TGTGCCAGCAGCGTAGCAGGGACCGGGGAGCTGTTTTTT.

The chain recombines TRBV10-2 with TRBJ2-2; 8 positions agree with TRBD1. The V and J ends lost 10 bases and 2 bases, in that order; junction bases with no gene match: 6. CDR1 is WSHSY and CDR2 is SAAADI in the germline V gene. The CDR3 runs 14 residues. CDR3 amino acids: CAIRQGRNTGELFF. CDR3 in DNA: TGCGCCATACGACAGGGGCGAAACACCGGGGAGCTGTTTTTT.